Below, one T cell receptor (beta chain) is given with its context. The data belong to a study of blood T cell repertoires in COVID-19. At the level of the study: The study drew acute and convalescent COVID-19 samples from the United States, Italy and Spain. The analysed material was cDNA or gDNA that came from T cells, B-cell-depleted T cells, or PBMCs.

Between the trimmed V and J ends, which lost 4 bases and 4 bases, there was a span of 7 bases. The CDR3 is 12 residues long. Germline CDR1 and CDR2: LNHNV and YYDKDF (reference sequence). Original processing methods: Reference gene primer amplification yielded estimated nucleated cell counts. Repertoires were generated with immunoSEQ multiplex PCR, while TCRdb's copy carries only in-frame clones and drops some. V, J and clone size were drawn from that table, and D and trimming were deduced from the DNA. The table includes 100,000 or so clones, about nine tenths detected once. This TCR derives from a man between 60 and 70 years old with acute or convalescent COVID-19. The J gene is TRBJ2-5, the V gene TRBV15; weak D call: TRBD1 (6 bases). The sequenced material came from peripheral blood. The CDR3 bases are TGTGCCACCAGCAAGACAGGAGAGACCCAGTACTTC. Translation: CATSKTGETQYF.